One sample yielded the 24 T cell receptor beta chains listed below, sequenced in a study of blood T cell repertoires in COVID-19. Sequencing used immunoSEQ multiplex PCR; TCRdb keeps in-frame clones, though not all of them. Found here are about 430,000 clones, over 75% of them singletons; the top ten hold roughly 0.97%. The sequenced sample was PBMCs or T cells enriched from blood (not recorded which). The receptors shown here come from a woman in her twenties or thirties with acute COVID-19.

V and J are TRBV7-9 and TRBJ2-2; no firm D call. There are 11 residues in the CDR3. Germline V gene sequence: CDR1 SEHNR, CDR2 FQNEAQ (reference sequence). Trimming pared 5 bases from V and 7 bases from J, leaving 5 bases between. The CDR3 sequence: CASSQVGELFF. The CDR3 DNA reads TGTGCCAGCAGCCAGGTCGGGGAGCTGTTTTTT. The whole variable domain, filled in from reference TRBV7-9 and TRBJ2-2, reads DTGVSQNPRHKITKRGQNVTFRCDPISEHNRLYWYRQTLGQGPEFLTYFQNEAQLEKSRLLSDRFSAERPKGSFSTLEIQRTEQGDSAMYLCASSQVGELFFGEGSRLTVL.

V gene TRBV7-2 combines with J gene TRBJ2-7, with a tentative D call TRBD2 (6 bases). The V end lost 1 base, the J end lost 4 bases, and 11 bases lay between the germline ends. CDR1 and CDR2 from the germline V gene are SGHTA and FQGNSA. This CDR3 has 14 amino acids. This CDR3 reads CASSLVGLEYEQYF. The CDR3 nucleotides are TGTGCCAGCAGCTTAGTGGGACTGGAATACGAGCAGTACTTC.

The chain joins TRBV9 to TRBJ1-4; D might be TRBD1 (6 bases). The CDR3 is 16 residues long. In germline, CDR1 is SGDLS, CDR2 YYNGEE. The V and J ends lost 3 bases and 4 bases respectively, with 16 bases between them. CDR3 nucleotides: TGTGCCAGCAGCGGACCCCGGGGGGCTCTTAATGAAAAACTGTTTTTT. This translates into CASSGPRGALNEKLFF.

This clone was detected once. The chain joins TRBV13 to TRBJ1-5; tentatively, D is TRBD1 (5 bases). From germline, CDR1 is PRHDT and CDR2 FYEKMQ (reference sequence). The V gene lost 6 bases and the J gene lost 0 bases, with 18 bases spanning the gap. The length of the CDR3 is 17 residues. This chain's CDR3 is CASSPGDRGTSNQPQHF. The CDR3 DNA follows: TGTGCCAGCAGTCCCGGGGATCGGGGGACTAGCAATCAGCCCCAGCATTTT.

The chain couples TRBV19 to TRBJ2-7; 8 bases match TRBD1. Germline V gene lookup returns CDR1 LNHDA and CDR2 SQIVND (reference sequence). The CDR3 consists of 15 residues. J lost 3 bases, V lost 5 bases, and 9 bases had no gene match. This CDR3 reads CASSPSSGTGYEQYF. The DNA of the CDR3 is TGTGCCAGTAGTCCATCTTCCGGGACAGGCTACGAGCAGTACTTC.

The gene calls are TRBV7-2 and TRBJ2-1, with D perhaps TRBD2 (5 bases). The germline V gene encodes CDR1 SGHTA and CDR2 FQGNSA. V lost 2 bases and J 4 bases, leaving 18 bases between the germline ends. This CDR3 is 17 amino acids long. CDR3 sequence: CASSLPDKGVRYNEQFF. The CDR3, as DNA: TGTGCCAGCAGCTTACCAGACAAGGGAGTCCGGTACAATGAGCAGTTCTTC.

V gene TRBV6-5 combines with J gene TRBJ2-1; possible D gene TRBD1, 5 bases. Per germline, CDR1 MNHEY and CDR2 SVGAGI. CDR3 length: 14 amino acids. Deletions cut 0 bases from V and 9 bases from J, with 12 bases between. The CDR3 here is CASSYSGRDAEQFF. CDR3 bases: TGTGCCAGCAGTTACTCGGGCAGGGATGCTGAGCAGTTCTTC.

The rearrangement links TRBV6-5 to TRBJ2-7, with D perhaps matching TRBD1 (6 bases). Germline CDR1 and CDR2: MNHEY and SVGAGI. The CDR3 is 15 amino acids. Trimming took 0 bases from V and 2 from J, leaving 11 bases between them. The CDR3 reads CASSYSPGATYEQYF. In DNA, the CDR3 is TGTGCCAGCAGTTACTCACCAGGGGCGACCTACGAGCAGTACTTC.

Note on this clone: Other DNA sequences in the sample encode the same CDR3. This chain joins TRBV7-9 and TRBJ1-1; D ambiguous. V was clipped by 1 base and J by 1 base, with 7 bases between them. The CDR3 covers 14 residues. Germline V gene sequence: CDR1 SEHNR, CDR2 FQNEAQ (reference sequence). CDR3 sequence reads: CASSLGRGNTEAFF. Written as DNA, the CDR3 is TGTGCCAGCAGCTTAGGTCGGGGGAACACTGAAGCTTTCTTT.

The chain carries TRBV6-6 and TRBJ1-5; D uncertain. V shed 6 bases and J shed 10 bases, with 16 bases lying between them. CDR3 length: 13 amino acids. From germline, CDR1 is MNHNY and CDR2 SVGAGI (reference sequence). The CDR3 sequence is CASSLTSNRPQHF. CDR3 DNA sequence: TGTGCCAGCAGCCTAACCTCCAATCGACCCCAGCATTTT.

V gene TRBV4-3 combines with J gene TRBJ1-6; no reliable D call. Germline-derived CDR1 and CDR2 are LGHNA and YSLEER. The CDR3 spans 17 residues. V was pared by 1 base and J by 0 bases, with 10 bases between. The CDR3 sequence is CASSQVHPGSYNSPLHF. As DNA, the CDR3 is TGCGCCAGCAGCCAAGTCCATCCAGGCTCCTATAATTCACCCCTCCACTTT.

The V call is TRBV3-1 (or the pseudogene TRBV3-2), the J call TRBJ1-1; TRBD1 matches 7 bases. This CDR3 has 12 amino acids. Germline loops: CDR1 LGHDT, CDR2 YNNKEL (reference sequence). V dropped 6 bases and J dropped 3; count of bases not matched to a gene: 1. The CDR3, as DNA: TGTGCCAGCAGAGACAGGGACACTGAAGCTTTCTTT. Amino acid sequence: CASRDRDTEAFF.

In its sample, this clone was seen once. The rearrangement joins TRBV9 to TRBJ1-4, with 7 bases matching TRBD1. Germline V gene data show CDR1 as SGDLS and CDR2 as YYNGEE. The CDR3 is 15 residues long. V was pared by 0 bases and J by 8 bases, with 7 bases of the junction left unmatched. CDR3: CASSVETGSREKLFF. DNA for the CDR3: TGTGCCAGCAGCGTAGAGACAGGGAGCCGAGAAAAACTGTTTTTT.

V usage is TRBV4-1 and J usage is TRBJ1-5; D possibly corresponds to TRBD1 (5 bases). Trimming stripped 0 bases from V and 3 bases from J, with 12 bases between. Germline values: CDR1 MGHRA, CDR2 YSYEKL. The CDR3 is 16 residues long. The CDR3 DNA reads as TGCGCCAGCAGCCAAGATCCCCAGGGCTACAATCAGCCCCAGCATTTT. Its protein product is CASSQDPQGYNQPQHF.

Only one count was recorded for this clone. This chain joins TRBV6-5 and TRBJ1-5; TRBD1 is a possible D gene (6 bases). Germline V gene data show CDR1 as MNHEY and CDR2 as SVGAGI. CDR3 length: 14 residues. Trimming cost V 10 bases and J 3 bases, with 16 bases left between them. The CDR3 nucleotides are TGTGCCACGGTAGGCAGGGGATACAATCAGCCCCAGCATTTT. It translates to CATVGRGYNQPQHF.

The chain uses TRBV24-1 and TRBJ1-1; tentative D call: TRBD1 (5 bases). Trimming cost V 3 bases and J 3 bases, with 13 bases left between them. The germline V gene encodes CDR1 KGHDR and CDR2 SFDVKD. The CDR3 has 15 residues. The CDR3 sequence: CATSDHSGGDTEAFF. The CDR3 nucleotides read TGTGCCACCAGTGATCATTCGGGAGGGGACACTGAAGCTTTCTTT.

A few counts support this clone. The chain combines TRBV2 with TRBJ1-5; TRBD1 matches 10 bases. After removal of 1 base from V and 8 bases from J, the junction contained 5 bases not matched to a gene. CDR3 size: 15 residues. The germline CDR1 and CDR2 sequences are SNHLY and FYNNEI. CDR3: CASSEEGTGVKPQHF. The CDR3 DNA reads as TGTGCCAGCAGTGAAGAGGGGACAGGGGTGAAGCCCCAGCATTTT.

This sequence joins TRBV7-3 and TRBJ2-3, with 8 bases matching TRBD1. V was clipped by 5 bases and J by 4 bases; unmatched bases: 17. CDR1 and CDR2 (germline): SGHTA, FQGTGA. This CDR3 is built from 18 residues. The CDR3 protein is CASSLGQGRVPRADTQYF. The CDR3 coding sequence is TGTGCCAGCAGCCTCGGACAGGGAAGGGTACCTAGGGCAGATACGCAGTATTTT.

The chain joins TRBV6-5 to TRBJ1-1; D not resolved. Germline-derived CDR1 and CDR2 are MNHEY and SVGAGI. Trimming took off 6 bases at V and 2 bases at J, with 10 bases between the two ends. This CDR3 region has 13 residues. Here the CDR3 reads CASSPHTNTEAFF. The CDR3, as DNA: TGTGCCAGCAGCCCACACACCAACACTGAAGCTTTCTTT.

The V gene is TRBV6-2 or TRBV6-3, the J gene TRBJ1-2, with 9 bases fitting TRBD1. Germline CDR1 MNHEY, CDR2 SVGEGT. With V trimmed by 4 bases and J by 6 bases, 6 bases remained unmatched. The CDR3 length is 14 residues. Here the CDR3 reads CASSSARTGDGYTF. The CDR3, as DNA: TGTGCCAGCAGTTCAGCTAGGACAGGGGATGGCTACACCTTC.

This clone appeared once. The V and J genes are TRBV4-2 and TRBJ2-1; 8 bases are a match to TRBD1. CDR3 length: 19 amino acids. The J segment lost 0 bases and the V segment lost 4 bases, leaving 14 bases of the junction unmatched. Germline loops: CDR1 LGHNA, CDR2 YNFKEQ. The CDR3 sequence: CASSLGTGQAISSYNEQFF. The CDR3 nucleotides are TGTGCCAGCAGCCTAGGGACGGGACAGGCGATCTCCTCCTACAATGAGCAGTTCTTC.

The table lists this clone with a count of one. The chain carries TRBV4-1 and TRBJ2-7, with 11 bases aligning to TRBD2. Germline values: CDR1 MGHRA, CDR2 YSYEKL. The CDR3 has 17 residues. V gave up 4 bases and J gave up 0 bases; unmatched junction bases: 8. The CDR3 DNA follows: TGCGCCAGCAGCCTACTAGCGGGGGCGTTGAGCTCCTACGAGCAGTACTTC. It codes for CASSLLAGALSSYEQYF.

The CDR3 sequence: CASSIVGGTEPQHF. The CDR3 DNA reads TGTGCCAGTAGTATAGTCGGGGGGACGGAGCCCCAGCATTTT. The rearrangement links TRBV19 to TRBJ1-5; perhaps TRBD1 as D (5 bases). V was shortened by 1 base and J by 8 bases, with 12 bases between the two germline ends. Germline values: CDR1 LNHDA, CDR2 SQIVND (reference sequence). The CDR3 has 14 amino acids.

The chain couples TRBV29-1 to TRBJ1-2; 8 nucleotides align to TRBD1. This CDR3 contains 14 residues. Germline lookup yields CDR1 SQVTM and CDR2 ANQGSEA. The V gene end was trimmed by 3 bases and the J gene end by 1 base; junction bases not matched to a gene: 4. CDR3 nucleotide sequence: TGCAGCGTTGATGGGACAGGCTTTAACTATGGCTACACCTTC. It translates to CSVDGTGFNYGYTF. Full variable domain (outside the CDR3, taken from reference TRBV29-1 and TRBJ1-2): SAVISQKPSRDICQRGTSLTIQCQVDSQVTMMFWYRQQPGQSLTLIATANQGSEATYESGFVIDKFPISRPNLTFSTLTVSNMSPEDSSIYLCSVDGTGFNYGYTFGSGTRLTVV.